Presented here are 6 T cell receptor beta chains from one specimen sequenced in a study of response to subunit inactivated influenza vaccine. One entry per CDR3 protein, called by TCRdb with MiXCR from the RT-PCR reads. The sample has about 520,000 distinct CDR3 sequences, approximately 11% seen once. Here the sequenced sample was PBMCs from blood, taken roughly 48 days after vaccination. These receptors came from a man aged 50-59 years who received an inactivated influenza vaccine.

This clonotype was picked up a small number of times. This chain joins TRBV14 and TRBJ2-7; a weak D match, TRBD2 (5 bases). The CDR3 is 13 amino acids. Trimming left V 0 bases short and J 6 bases short, with 9 bases between. Germline V gives CDR1 SGHDN, CDR2 FVKESK. The CDR3: CASSQDYGGEQYF. CDR3 coding DNA: TGTGCCAGCAGCCAAGATTACGGAGGCGAGCAGTACTTC.

This clonotype was observed a handful of times. CDR3 nucleotide sequence: TGTGCCAGCAGCTTTGGCATCAGCATCTCAAACTATGGCTACACCTTC. Protein sequence: CASSFGISISNYGYTF. This rearrangement joins TRBV7-8 to TRBJ1-2; D is undetermined. Germline V CDR1 and CDR2: SGHVS, FQNEAQ. V was trimmed by 3 bases and J by 2 bases, leaving 16 bases between them. CDR3 size: 16 residues.

In this sample, this clonotype turned up many times. V and J are TRBV5-6 and TRBJ1-6, with D perhaps TRBD1 (6 bases). The V gene lost 1 base and the J gene lost 8 bases, with 16 bases spanning the gap. The CDR3 totals 16 residues. CDR1 is SGHDT, CDR2 YYEEEE, per germline. The CDR3 reads CASSLLMGASDSPLHF. The CDR3 DNA follows: TGTGCCAGCAGCTTGCTAATGGGGGCTAGCGATTCACCCCTCCACTTT.

This clonotype appeared many times. The J gene is TRBJ2-2, the V gene TRBV4-2; D is ambiguous. The CDR3 length is 16 residues. The ends were cut back, 1 base at V and 0 bases at J, with 9 bases in the middle. Germline assignment: CDR1 LGHNA and CDR2 YNFKEQ. The CDR3, as DNA: TGTGCCAGCAGCCAAGTCTCCCAGACGAACACCGGGGAGCTGTTTTTT. Residues: CASSQVSQTNTGELFF.

DNA of the CDR3: TGTGCCAGCAGTACCTCAGGGGGCTTGGGATCAGATACGCAGTATTTT. It yields the protein CASSTSGGLGSDTQYF. This chain links TRBV6-1 with TRBJ2-3; 8 bases are a match to TRBD1. Trimming took 5 bases from V and 4 from J; bases not matched to a gene: 11. The CDR3 length is 16 residues. Germline-derived CDR1 and CDR2 are MNHNS and SASEGT.

CDR3 residues: CASSLVSASGGYEQYF. CDR3 sequence (DNA): TGCGCCAGCAGCTTGGTGTCGGCTAGCGGGGGGTACGAGCAGTACTTC. The V gene is TRBV5-1, the J gene TRBJ2-7, with TRBD2 identical over 11 bases. The CDR3 runs to 16 residues. The J segment lost 4 bases and the V segment lost 0 bases, leaving 6 bases of the junction unmatched. The V gene's germline CDR1 is SGHRS and CDR2 YFSETQ.